What follows is one T cell receptor beta chain and its context. TCRdb keeps only in-frame clones here, not all; method: immunoSEQ multiplex PCR. The table lists some 120,000 clones, approximately 84% of them singletons. V gave up 0 bases and J gave up 6 bases, with 15 bases separating them. Germline values: CDR1 SGHTA, CDR2 FQGTGA. This CDR3 has 16 residues. The source of the sample is a study of blood T cell repertoires in COVID-19. The source is a woman aged 25-40 years who had recovered from COVID-19. Sequencing input: peripheral blood. The chain carries TRBV7-3 and TRBJ2-1; tentatively, D is TRBD2 (6 bases). CDR3 in DNA: TGTGCCAGCAGCTTAACGTTTGCGGGAAAGGGCAATGAGCAGTTCTTC. It yields the protein CASSLTFAGKGNEQFF.